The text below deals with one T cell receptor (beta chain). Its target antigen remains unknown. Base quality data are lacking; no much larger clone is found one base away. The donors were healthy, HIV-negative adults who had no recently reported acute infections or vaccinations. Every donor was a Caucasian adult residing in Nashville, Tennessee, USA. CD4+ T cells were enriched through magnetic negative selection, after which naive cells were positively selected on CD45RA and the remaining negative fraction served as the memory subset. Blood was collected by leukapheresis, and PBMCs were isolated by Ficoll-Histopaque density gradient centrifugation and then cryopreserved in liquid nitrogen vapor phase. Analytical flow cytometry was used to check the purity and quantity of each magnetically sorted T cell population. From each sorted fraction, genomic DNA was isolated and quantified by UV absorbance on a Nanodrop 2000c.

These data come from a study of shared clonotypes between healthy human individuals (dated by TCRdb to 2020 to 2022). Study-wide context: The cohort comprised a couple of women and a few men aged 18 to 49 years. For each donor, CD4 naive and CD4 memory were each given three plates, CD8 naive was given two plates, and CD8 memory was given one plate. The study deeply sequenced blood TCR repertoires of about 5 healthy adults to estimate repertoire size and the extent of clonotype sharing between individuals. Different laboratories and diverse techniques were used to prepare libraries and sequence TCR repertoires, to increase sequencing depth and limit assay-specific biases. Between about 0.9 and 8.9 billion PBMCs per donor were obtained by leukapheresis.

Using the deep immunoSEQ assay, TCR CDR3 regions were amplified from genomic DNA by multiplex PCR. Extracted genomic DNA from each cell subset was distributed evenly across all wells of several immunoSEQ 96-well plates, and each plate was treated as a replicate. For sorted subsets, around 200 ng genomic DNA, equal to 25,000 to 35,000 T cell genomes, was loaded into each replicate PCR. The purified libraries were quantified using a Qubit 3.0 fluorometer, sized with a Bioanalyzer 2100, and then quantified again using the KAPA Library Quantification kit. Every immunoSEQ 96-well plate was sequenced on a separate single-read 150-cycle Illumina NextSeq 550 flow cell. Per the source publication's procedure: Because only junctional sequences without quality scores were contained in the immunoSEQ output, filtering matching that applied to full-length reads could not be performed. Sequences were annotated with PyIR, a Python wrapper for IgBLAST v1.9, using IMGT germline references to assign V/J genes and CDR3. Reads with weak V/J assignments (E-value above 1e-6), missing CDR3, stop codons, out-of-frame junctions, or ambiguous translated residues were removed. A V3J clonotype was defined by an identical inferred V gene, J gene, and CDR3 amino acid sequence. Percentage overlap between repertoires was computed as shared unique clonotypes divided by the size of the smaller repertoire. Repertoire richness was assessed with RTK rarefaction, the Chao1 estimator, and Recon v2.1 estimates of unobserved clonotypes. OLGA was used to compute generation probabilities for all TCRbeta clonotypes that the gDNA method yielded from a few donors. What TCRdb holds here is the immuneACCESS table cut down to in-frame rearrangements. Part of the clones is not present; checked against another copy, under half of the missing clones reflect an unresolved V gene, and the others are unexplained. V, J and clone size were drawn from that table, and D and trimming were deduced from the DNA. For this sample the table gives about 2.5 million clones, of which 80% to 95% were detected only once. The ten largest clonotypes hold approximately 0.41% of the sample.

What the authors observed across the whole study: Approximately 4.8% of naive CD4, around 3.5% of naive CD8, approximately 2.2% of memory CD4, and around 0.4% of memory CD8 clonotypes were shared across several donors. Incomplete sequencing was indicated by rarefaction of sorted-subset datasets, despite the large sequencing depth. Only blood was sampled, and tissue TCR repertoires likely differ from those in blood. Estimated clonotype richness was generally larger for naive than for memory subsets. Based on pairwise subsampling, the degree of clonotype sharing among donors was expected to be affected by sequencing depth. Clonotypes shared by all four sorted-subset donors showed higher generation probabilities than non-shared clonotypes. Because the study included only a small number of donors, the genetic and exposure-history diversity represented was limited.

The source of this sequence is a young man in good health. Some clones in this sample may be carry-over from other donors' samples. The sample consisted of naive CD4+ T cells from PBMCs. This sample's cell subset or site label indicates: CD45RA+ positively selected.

CDR3 protein: CASSPRGVSGNTIYF. The nucleotide sequence reads TGTGCCAGCAGCCCCCGCGGAGTCTCTGGAAACACCATATATTTT. The sequence is built from TRBV7-2 and TRBJ1-3; no D gene call is confident. V and J are truncated by 5 bases and 0 bases respectively, leaving an intervening sequence of 11 bases. Taken from the germline V gene, the CDR1 and CDR2 loops are SGHTA and FQGNSA. Its CDR3 holds 15 amino acids, cysteine through phenylalanine. Left in the record is the CDR3 DNA by itself, 45 bases read in frame from the first base.